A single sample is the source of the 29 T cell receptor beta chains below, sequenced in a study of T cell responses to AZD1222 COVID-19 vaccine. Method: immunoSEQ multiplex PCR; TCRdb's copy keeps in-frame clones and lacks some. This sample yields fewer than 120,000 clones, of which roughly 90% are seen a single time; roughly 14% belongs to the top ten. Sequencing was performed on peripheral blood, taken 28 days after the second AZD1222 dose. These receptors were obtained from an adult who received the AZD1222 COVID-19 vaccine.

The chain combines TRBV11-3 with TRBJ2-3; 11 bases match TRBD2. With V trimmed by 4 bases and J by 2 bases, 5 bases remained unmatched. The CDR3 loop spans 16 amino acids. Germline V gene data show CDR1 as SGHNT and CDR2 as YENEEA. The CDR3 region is CASSSGTSGTTDTQYF. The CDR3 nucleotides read TGTGCCAGCAGCTCGGGGACTAGCGGAACCACAGATACGCAGTATTTT.

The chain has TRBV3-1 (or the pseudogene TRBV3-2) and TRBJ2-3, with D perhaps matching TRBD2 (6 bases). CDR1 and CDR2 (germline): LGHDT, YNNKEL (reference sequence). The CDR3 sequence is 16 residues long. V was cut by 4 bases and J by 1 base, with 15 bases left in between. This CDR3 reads CASSLPYGGGTDTQYF. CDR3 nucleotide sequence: TGTGCCAGCAGCCTTCCGTACGGAGGGGGCACAGATACGCAGTATTTT.

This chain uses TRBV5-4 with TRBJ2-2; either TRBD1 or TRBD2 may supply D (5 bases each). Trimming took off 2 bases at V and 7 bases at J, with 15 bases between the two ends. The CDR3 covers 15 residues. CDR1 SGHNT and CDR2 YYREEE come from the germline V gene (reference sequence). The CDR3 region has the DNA TGTGCCAGCAGCTTAGGTTCGGGGCAAGGCGGGGAGCTGTTTTTT. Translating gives CASSLGSGQGGELFF.

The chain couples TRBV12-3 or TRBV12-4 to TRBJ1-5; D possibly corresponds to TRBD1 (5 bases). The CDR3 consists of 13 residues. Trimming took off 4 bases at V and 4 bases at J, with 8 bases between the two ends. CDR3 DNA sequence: TGTGCCAGCAGTTACCAGGGAAATCAGCCCCAGCATTTT. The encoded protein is CASSYQGNQPQHF.

The CDR3 nucleotides read TGTGCCAGCAGTTTATTGGGGACACCCCGGCGGGAGCAGTTCTTC. Amino acid sequence: CASSLLGTPRREQFF. The V gene is TRBV27, the J gene TRBJ2-1, with D maybe TRBD1 (6 bases). The CDR3 totals 15 residues. V was clipped by 1 base and J by 10 bases, with 17 bases between them. Germline CDR1 and CDR2: MNHEY and SMNVEV (reference sequence).

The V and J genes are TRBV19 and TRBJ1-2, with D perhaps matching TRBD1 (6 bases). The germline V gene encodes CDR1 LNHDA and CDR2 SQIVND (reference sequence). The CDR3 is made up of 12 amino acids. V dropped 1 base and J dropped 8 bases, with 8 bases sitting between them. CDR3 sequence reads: CASSIGGGGYTF. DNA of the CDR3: TGTGCCAGTAGTATAGGCGGGGGCGGCTACACCTTC.

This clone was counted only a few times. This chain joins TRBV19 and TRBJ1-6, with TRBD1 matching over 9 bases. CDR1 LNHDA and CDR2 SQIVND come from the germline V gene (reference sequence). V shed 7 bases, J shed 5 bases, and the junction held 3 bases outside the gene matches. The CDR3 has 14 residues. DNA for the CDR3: TGTGCCAGTACCGGGGACAGGGATAATTCACCCCTCCACTTT. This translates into CASTGDRDNSPLHF.

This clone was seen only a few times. The chain's CDR3 is CASSYDRRGGDTQYF. CDR3 in DNA: TGTGCCAGCAGTTATGACAGACGAGGGGGAGATACGCAGTATTTT. The chain carries TRBV27 and TRBJ2-3, with D perhaps matching TRBD1 (6 bases). The CDR3 totals 15 residues. With 4 bases removed from V and 5 bases from J, the gap between germline ends came to 16 bases. The V gene's germline CDR1 is MNHEY and CDR2 SMNVEV (reference sequence).

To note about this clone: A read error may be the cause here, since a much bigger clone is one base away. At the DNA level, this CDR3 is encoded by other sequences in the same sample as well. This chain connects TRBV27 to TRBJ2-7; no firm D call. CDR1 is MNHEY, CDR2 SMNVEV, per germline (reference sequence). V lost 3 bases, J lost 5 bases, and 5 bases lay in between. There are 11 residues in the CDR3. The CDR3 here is CASSFGHEQYF. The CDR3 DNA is TGTGCCAGCAGTTTCGGCCACGAGCAGTACTTC.

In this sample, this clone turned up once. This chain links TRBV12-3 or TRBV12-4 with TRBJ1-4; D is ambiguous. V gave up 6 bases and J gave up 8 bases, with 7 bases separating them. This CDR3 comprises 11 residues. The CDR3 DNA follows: TGTGCCAGCAGCACGGACGAAAAACTGTTTTTT. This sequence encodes CASSTDEKLFF.

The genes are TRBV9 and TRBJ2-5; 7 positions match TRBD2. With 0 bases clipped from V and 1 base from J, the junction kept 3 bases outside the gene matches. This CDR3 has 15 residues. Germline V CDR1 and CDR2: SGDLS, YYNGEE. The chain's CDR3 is CASSVVGRSQETQYF. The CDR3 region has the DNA TGTGCCAGCAGCGTAGTCGGGAGGTCCCAAGAGACCCAGTACTTC.

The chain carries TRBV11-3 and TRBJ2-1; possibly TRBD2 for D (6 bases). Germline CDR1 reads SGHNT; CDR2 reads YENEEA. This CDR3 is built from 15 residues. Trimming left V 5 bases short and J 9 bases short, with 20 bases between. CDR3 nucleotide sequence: TGTGCCAGCAGCATGGGACTCCGACCTAGTGGTGAGCAGTTCTTC. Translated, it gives CASSMGLRPSGEQFF.

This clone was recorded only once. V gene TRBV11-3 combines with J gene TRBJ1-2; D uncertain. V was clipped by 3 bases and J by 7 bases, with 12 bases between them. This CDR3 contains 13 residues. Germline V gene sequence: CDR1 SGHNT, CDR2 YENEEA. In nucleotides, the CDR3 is TGTGCCAGCAGCTTCCGGGGTTCGACTGGCTACACCTTC. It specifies CASSFRGSTGYTF.

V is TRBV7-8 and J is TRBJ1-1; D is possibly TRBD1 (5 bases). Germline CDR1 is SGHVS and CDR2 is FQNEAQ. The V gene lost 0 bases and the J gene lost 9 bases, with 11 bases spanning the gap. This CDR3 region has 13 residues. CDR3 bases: TGTGCCAGCAGCTTAGCCGGCAGGGAGCAAGCTTTCTTT. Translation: CASSLAGREQAFF.

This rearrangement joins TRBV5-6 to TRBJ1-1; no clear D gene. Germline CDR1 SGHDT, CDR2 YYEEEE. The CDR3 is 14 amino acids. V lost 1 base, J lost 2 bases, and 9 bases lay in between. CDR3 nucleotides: TGTGCCAGCAGCTTGCTGGCACCTAACACTGAAGCTTTCTTT. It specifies CASSLLAPNTEAFF.

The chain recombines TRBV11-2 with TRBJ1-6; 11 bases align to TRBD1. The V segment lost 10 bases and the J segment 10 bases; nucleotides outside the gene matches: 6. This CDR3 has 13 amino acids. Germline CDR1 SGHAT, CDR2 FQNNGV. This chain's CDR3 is CATMGQGGSPLHF. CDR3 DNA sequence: TGTGCCACTATGGGACAGGGGGGATCACCCCTCCACTTT.

The chain's CDR3 is CASSSAERSGRSTGELFF. CDR3 DNA: TGTGCCAGCAGCTCTGCCGAGCGTAGCGGGAGGAGCACCGGGGAGCTGTTTTTT. This rearrangement joins TRBV5-6 to TRBJ2-2; 10 bases agree with TRBD2. CDR1 is SGHDT and CDR2 is YYEEEE in the germline V gene. V lost 3 bases and J lost 4; bases outside the gene matches: 12. The CDR3 is 18 amino acids.

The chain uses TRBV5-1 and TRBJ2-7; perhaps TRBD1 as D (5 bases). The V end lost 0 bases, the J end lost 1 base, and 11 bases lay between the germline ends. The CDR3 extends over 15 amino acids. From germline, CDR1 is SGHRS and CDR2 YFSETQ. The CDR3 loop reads CASSLVAGRSYEQYF. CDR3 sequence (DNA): TGCGCCAGCAGCTTGGTGGCAGGGCGTTCCTACGAGCAGTACTTC.

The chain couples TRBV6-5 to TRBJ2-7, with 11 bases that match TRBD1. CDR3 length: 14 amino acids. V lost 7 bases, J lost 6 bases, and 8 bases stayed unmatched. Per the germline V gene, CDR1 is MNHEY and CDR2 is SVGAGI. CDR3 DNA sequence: TGTGCCAGCAACACGGGACAGGGGGTGGGCGAGCAGTACTTC. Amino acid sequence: CASNTGQGVGEQYF.

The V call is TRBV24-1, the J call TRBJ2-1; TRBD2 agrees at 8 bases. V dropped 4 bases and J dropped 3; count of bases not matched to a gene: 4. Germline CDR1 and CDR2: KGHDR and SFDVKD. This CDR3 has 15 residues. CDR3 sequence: CATSEDSGNYNEQFF. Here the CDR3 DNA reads TGTGCCACCAGTGAAGATAGCGGGAACTACAATGAGCAGTTCTTC.

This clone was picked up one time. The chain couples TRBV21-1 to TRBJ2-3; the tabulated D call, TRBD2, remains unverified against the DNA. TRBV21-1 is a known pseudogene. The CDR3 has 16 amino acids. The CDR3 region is CASSKPSTISQDTQYF. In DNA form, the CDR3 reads TGTGCCAGCAGCAAGCCGTCGACGATTAGCCAAGATACGCAGTATTTT.

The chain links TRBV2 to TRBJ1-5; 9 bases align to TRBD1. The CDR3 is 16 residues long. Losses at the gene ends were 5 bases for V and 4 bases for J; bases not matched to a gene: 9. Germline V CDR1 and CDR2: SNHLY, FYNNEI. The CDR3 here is CASSPLGGQGNQPQHF. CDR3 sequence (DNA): TGTGCCAGCAGTCCCCTGGGGGGACAGGGAAATCAGCCCCAGCATTTT.

The CDR3 loop is CASSPPGQNNEKLFF. The CDR3, as DNA: TGTGCCAGCAGTCCACCGGGACAGAATAATGAAAAACTGTTTTTT. The V gene is TRBV6-6, the J gene TRBJ1-4; 7 bases are a match to TRBD1. The CDR3 has 15 residues. Trimming removed 5 bases from V and 4 bases from J; junction bases left unmatched: 7. Germline V gene lookup returns CDR1 MNHNY and CDR2 SVGAGI (reference sequence).

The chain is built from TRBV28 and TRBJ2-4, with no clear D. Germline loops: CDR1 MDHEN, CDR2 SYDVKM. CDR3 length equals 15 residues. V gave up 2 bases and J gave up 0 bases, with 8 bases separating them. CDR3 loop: CASSLIGIAKNIQYF. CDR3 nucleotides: TGTGCCAGCAGTTTAATAGGAATAGCCAAAAACATTCAGTACTTC.

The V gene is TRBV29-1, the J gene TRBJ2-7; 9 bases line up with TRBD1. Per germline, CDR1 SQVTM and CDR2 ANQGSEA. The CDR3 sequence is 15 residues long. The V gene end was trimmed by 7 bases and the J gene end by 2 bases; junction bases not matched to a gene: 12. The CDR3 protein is CSAGSPGTGTYEQYF. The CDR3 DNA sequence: TGCAGCGCTGGGTCCCCGGGGACAGGGACCTACGAGCAGTACTTC.

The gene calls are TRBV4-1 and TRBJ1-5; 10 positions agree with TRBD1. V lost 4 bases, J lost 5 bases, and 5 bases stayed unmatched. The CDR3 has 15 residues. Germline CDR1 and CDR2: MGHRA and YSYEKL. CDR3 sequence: CASSPRTGGYQPQHF. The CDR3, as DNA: TGCGCCAGCAGCCCCCGGACAGGGGGTTATCAGCCCCAGCATTTT.

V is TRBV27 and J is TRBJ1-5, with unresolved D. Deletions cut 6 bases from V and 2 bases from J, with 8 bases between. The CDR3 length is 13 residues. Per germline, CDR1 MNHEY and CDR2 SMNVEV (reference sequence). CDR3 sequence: CASSAWGNQPQHF. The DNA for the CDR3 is TGTGCCAGCAGCGCCTGGGGCAATCAGCCCCAGCATTTT.

Here the CDR3 DNA reads TGTGCTAGTGGTGGACAGTTTATATACGAGCAGTACTTC. This sequence encodes CASGGQFIYEQYF. The rearrangement joins TRBV12-5 to TRBJ2-7; possible D gene TRBD1, 6 bases. Between the trimmed V and J ends, which lost 5 bases and 4 bases, there was a span of 12 bases. The germline gives CDR1 LGHNT, CDR2 FRNRAP. The CDR3 extends over 13 amino acids.

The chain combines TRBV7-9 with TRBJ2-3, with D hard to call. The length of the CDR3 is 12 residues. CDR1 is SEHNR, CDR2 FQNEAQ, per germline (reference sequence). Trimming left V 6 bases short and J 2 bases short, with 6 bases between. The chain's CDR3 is CASRKYTDTQYF. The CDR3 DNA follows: TGTGCCAGCAGAAAGTACACAGATACGCAGTATTTT. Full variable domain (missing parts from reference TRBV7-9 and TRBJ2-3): DTGVSQNPRHKITKRGQNVTFRCDPISEHNRLYWYRQTLGQGPEFLTYFQNEAQLEKSRLLSDRFSAERPKGSFSTLEIQRTEQGDSAMYLCASRKYTDTQYFGPGTRLTVL.